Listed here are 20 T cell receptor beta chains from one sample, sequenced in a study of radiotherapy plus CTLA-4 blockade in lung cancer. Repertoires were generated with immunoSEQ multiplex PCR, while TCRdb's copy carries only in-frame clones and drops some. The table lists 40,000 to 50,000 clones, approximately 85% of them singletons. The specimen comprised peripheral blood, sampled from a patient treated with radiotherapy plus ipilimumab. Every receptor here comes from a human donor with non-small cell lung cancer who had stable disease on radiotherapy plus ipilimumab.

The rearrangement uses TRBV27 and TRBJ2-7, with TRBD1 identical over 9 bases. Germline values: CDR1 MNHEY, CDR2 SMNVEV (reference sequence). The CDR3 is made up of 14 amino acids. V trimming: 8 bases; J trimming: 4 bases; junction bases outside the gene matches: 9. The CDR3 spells CASQRQGGRYEQYF. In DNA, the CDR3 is TGTGCCAGCCAAAGACAGGGGGGGAGATACGAGCAGTACTTC.

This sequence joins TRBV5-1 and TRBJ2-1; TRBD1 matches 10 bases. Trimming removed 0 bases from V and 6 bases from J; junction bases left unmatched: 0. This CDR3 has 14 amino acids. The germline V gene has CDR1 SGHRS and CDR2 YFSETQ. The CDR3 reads CASSLGQGANEQFF. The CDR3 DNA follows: TGCGCCAGCAGCTTGGGACAGGGGGCCAATGAGCAGTTCTTC. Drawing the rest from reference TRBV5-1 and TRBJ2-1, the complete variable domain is KAGVTQTPRYLIKTRGQQVTLSCSPISGHRSVSWYQQTPGQGLQFLFEYFSETQRNKGNFPGRFSGRQFSNSRSEMNVSTLELGDSALYLCASSLGQGANEQFFGPGTRLTVL.

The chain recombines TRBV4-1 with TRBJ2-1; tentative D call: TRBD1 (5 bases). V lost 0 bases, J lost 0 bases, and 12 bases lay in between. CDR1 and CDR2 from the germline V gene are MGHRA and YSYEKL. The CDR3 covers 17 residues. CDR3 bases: TGCGCCAGCAGCCAAGAGGGGTGGGGCGGCTCCTACAATGAGCAGTTCTTC. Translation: CASSQEGWGGSYNEQFF.

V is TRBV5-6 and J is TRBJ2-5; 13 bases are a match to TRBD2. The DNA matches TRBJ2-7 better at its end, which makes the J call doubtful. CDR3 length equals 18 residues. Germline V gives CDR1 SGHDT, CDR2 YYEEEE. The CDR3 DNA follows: TGTGCCAGCAGCTTGGCTTGGACTAGCGGGAGAACGGTCCGCGAGCAGTACTTC. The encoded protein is CASSLAWTSGRTVREQYF.

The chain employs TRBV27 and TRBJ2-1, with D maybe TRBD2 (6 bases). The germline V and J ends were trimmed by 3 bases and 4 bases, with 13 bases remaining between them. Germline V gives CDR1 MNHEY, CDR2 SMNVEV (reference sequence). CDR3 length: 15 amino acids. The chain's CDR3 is CASSFSRRGYNEQFF. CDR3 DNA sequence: TGTGCCAGCAGTTTTTCCAGGCGGGGTTACAATGAGCAGTTCTTC.

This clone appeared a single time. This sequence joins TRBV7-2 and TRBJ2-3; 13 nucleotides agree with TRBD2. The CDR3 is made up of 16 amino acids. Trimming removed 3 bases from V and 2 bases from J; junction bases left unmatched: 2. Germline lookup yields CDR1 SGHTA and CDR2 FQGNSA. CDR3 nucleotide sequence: TGTGCCAGCAGCTTGGGGACTAGCGGGATCACAGATACGCAGTATTTT. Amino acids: CASSLGTSGITDTQYF. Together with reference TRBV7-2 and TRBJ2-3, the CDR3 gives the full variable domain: GAGVSQSPSNKVTEKGKDVELRCDPISGHTALYWYRQSLGQGLEFLIYFQGNSAPDKSGLPSDRFSAERTGGSVSTLTIQRTQQEDSAVYLCASSLGTSGITDTQYFGPGTRLTVL.

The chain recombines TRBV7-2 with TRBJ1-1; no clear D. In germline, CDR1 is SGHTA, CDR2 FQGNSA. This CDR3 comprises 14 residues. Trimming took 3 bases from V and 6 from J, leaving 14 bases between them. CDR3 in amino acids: CASSFSREGSEAFF. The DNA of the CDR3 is TGTGCCAGCAGCTTCTCAAGGGAGGGCTCTGAAGCTTTCTTT.

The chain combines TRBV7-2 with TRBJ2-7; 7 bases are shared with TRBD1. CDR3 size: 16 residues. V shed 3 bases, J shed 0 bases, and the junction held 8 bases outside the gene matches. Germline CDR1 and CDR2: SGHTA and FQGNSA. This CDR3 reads CASSLGHRGNSYEQYF. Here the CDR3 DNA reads TGTGCCAGCAGCTTGGGACACAGGGGAAACTCCTACGAGCAGTACTTC. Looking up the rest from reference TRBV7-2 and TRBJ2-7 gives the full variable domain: GAGVSQSPSNKVTEKGKDVELRCDPISGHTALYWYRQSLGQGLEFLIYFQGNSAPDKSGLPSDRFSAERTGGSVSTLTIQRTQQEDSAVYLCASSLGHRGNSYEQYFGPGTRLTVT.

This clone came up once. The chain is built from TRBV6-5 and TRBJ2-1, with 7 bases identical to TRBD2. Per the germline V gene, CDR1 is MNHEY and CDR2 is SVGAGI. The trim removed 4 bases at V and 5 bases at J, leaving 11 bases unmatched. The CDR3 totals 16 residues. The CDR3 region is CASSSARRERNNEQFF. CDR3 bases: TGTGCCAGCAGTTCCGCCCGGCGGGAGAGAAACAATGAGCAGTTCTTC.

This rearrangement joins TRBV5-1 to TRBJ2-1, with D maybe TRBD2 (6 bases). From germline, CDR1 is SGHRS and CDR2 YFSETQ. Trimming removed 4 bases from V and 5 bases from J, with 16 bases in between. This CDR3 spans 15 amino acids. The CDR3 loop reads CASSPGASANNEQFF. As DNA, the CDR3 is TGCGCCAGCAGCCCTGGCGCTAGCGCTAACAATGAGCAGTTCTTC.

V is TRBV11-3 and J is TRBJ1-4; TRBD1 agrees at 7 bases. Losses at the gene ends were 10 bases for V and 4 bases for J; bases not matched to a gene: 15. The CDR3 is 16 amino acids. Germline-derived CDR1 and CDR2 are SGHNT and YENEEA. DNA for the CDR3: TGTGCCACCAGAACAGGGGTTGTGGCTTTTAATGAAAAACTGTTTTTT. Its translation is CATRTGVVAFNEKLFF.

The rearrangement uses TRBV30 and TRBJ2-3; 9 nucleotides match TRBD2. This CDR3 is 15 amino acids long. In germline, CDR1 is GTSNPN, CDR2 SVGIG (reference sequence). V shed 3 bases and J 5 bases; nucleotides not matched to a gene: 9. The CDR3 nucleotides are TGTGCCTGGAGGCCCCGCGGGGGGGCTTTAGATACGCAGTATTTT. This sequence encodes CAWRPRGGALDTQYF.

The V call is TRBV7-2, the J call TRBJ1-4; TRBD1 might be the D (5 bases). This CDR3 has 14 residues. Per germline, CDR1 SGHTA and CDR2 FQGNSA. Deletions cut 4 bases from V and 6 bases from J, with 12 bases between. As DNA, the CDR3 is TGTGCCAGCAGCTCGGGGGGGAGGTATGAAAAACTGTTTTTT. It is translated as CASSSGGRYEKLFF.

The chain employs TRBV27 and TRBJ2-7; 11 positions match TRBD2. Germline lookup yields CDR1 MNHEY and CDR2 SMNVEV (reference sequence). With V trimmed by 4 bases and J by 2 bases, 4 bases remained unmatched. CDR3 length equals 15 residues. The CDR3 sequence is CASSSPGLAAYEQYF. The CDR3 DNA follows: TGTGCCAGCAGTTCACCGGGACTAGCGGCCTACGAGCAGTACTTC.

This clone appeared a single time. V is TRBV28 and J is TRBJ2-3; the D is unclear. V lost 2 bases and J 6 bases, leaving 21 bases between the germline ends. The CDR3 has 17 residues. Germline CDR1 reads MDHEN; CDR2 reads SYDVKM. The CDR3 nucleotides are TGTGCCAGCAGTTTAAAACTCTCGTTGCAGGCCAGCGATACGCAGTATTTT. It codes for CASSLKLSLQASDTQYF.

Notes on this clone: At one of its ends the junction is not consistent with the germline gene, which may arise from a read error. CDR3 region: CASSSSRHWVF. CDR3 coding DNA: TGTGCCAGCAGTTCCTCACGACACTGGGTTTTT. V and J are TRBV28 and TRBJ1-4; no definite D call. In germline, CDR1 is MDHEN, CDR2 SYDVKM. This CDR3 region has 11 residues.

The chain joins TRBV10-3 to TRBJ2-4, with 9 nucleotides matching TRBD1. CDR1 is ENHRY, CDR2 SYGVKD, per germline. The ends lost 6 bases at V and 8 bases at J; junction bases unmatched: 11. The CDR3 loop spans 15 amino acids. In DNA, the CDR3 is TGTGCCATCAGAGGGACAGGGAGAGGAGAGGACATTCAGTACTTC. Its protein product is CAIRGTGRGEDIQYF.

The CDR3 sequence is CASSRGPTGPNEKLFF. CDR3 DNA: TGTGCCAGCAGCCGAGGACCGACAGGCCCAAATGAAAAACTGTTTTTT. The chain carries TRBV4-2 and TRBJ1-4; TRBD1 is a possible D gene (6 bases). V lost 4 bases, J lost 5 bases, and 17 bases lay in between. This CDR3 has 16 residues. CDR1 LGHNA and CDR2 YNFKEQ come from the germline V gene.

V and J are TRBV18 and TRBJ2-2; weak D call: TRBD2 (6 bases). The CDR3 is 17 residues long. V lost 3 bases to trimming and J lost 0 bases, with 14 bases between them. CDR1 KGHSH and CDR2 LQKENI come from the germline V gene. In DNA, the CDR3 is TGTGCCAGCTCACCGGGTGGCGGGGCCGCGAACACCGGGGAGCTGTTTTTT. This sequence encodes CASSPGGGAANTGELFF. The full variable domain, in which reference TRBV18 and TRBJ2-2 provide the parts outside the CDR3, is NAGVMQNPRHLVRRRGQEARLRCSPMKGHSHVYWYRQLPEEGLKFMVYLQKENIIDESGMPKERFSAEFPKEGPSILRIQQVVRGDSAAYFCASSPGGGAANTGELFFGEGSRLTVL.

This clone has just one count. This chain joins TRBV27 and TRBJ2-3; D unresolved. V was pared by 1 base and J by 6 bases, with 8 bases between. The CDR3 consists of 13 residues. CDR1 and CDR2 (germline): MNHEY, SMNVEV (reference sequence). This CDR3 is CASSLLGRDTQYF. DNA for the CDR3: TGTGCCAGCAGTTTATTGGGCCGGGATACGCAGTATTTT.